This passage covers 21 T cell receptor beta chains from one sample sequenced in a study of human T cells and chemical hapten exposure. Stated time point: patch test 1, 2 weeks after DPC sensitization. Treatment meaning: therapeutic diphenylcyclopropenone sensitization with weekly scalp DPC. TCRdb reprocessed the RACE reads with MiXCR, giving one entry per CDR3 protein. The sample yields 300,000 to 350,000 distinct CDR3 sequences, around 7% seen once. The specimen comprised whole blood, sampled in connection with sensitization to the hapten diphenylcyclopropenone (DPC). The receptors shown here come from a woman under 30 with alopecia areata. Some clones in this sample may be carry-over from other donors' samples.

This clonotype was picked up a small number of times. DNA for the CDR3: TGTGCCAGCAGCTCCAGGGGCCGGCCCTACGAGCAGTACTTC. Translation: CASSSRGRPYEQYF. J is TRBJ2-7 and V is TRBV3-1, with D maybe TRBD1 (6 bases). V lost 5 bases, J lost 2 bases, and 13 bases lay in between. The germline V gene has CDR1 LGHDT and CDR2 YNNKEL (reference sequence). The CDR3 totals 14 residues.

This clonotype was recorded many times. The chain joins TRBV4-3 to TRBJ1-2; a possible D gene is TRBD1 (5 bases). With 1 base removed from V and 5 bases from J, the gap between germline ends came to 17 bases. Germline V gene sequence: CDR1 LGHNA, CDR2 YSLEER. This CDR3 has 16 amino acids. DNA for the CDR3: TGCGCCAGCAGCCAAGGAGCTCGGGGGATATCGTATGGCTACACCTTC. Its protein product is CASSQGARGISYGYTF.

This rearrangement joins TRBV7-2 to TRBJ2-7, with D possibly matching TRBD1 (6 bases). This CDR3 has 14 amino acids. From germline, CDR1 is SGHTA and CDR2 FQGNSA. V was clipped by 8 bases and J by 3 bases, with 17 bases between them. The chain's CDR3 is CASSLKGESYEQYF. CDR3 sequence (DNA): TGTGCCAGCTCTCTAAAGGGGGAAAGCTACGAGCAGTACTTC.

Many counts were recorded for this clonotype. The genes are TRBV4-3 and TRBJ2-3, with D possibly called TRBD1 or TRBD2 (6 bases each). Per the germline V gene, CDR1 is LGHNA and CDR2 is YSLEER. The CDR3 spans 16 residues. With 0 bases removed from V and 5 bases from J, the gap between germline ends came to 15 bases. The chain's CDR3 is CASSQDGTGTGDTQYF. The DNA of the CDR3 is TGCGCCAGCAGCCAAGACGGAACAGGGACTGGAGATACGCAGTATTTT.

To note about this clonotype: The junction and the germline gene differ at one end; a read error may be behind it. The chain employs TRBV11-1 and TRBJ1-2, with 8 bases identical to TRBD1. Germline loops: CDR1 SGHAT, CDR2 FQDESV (reference sequence). This CDR3 is built from 11 residues. This chain's CDR3 is CASSSPGGCTF. The CDR3 DNA follows: TGTGCCAGCAGCTCCCCAGGGGGCTGCACCTTC.

This clonotype was counted at least ten times. The rearrangement links TRBV20-1 to TRBJ1-1; tentatively, D is TRBD1 (5 bases). Trimming took 3 bases from V and 3 from J, leaving 11 bases between them. The CDR3 covers 13 residues. Germline CDR1 reads DFQATT; CDR2 reads SNEGSKA (reference sequence). The CDR3 here is CSARGSRDTEAFF. CDR3 DNA sequence: TGCAGTGCTAGGGGGAGCAGGGACACTGAAGCTTTCTTT.

This clonotype was seen at least ten times. J is TRBJ2-7 and V is TRBV3-1; 13 bases align to TRBD2. The ends lost 1 base at V and 6 bases at J; junction bases unmatched: 6. Germline assignment: CDR1 LGHDT and CDR2 YNNKEL (reference sequence). This CDR3 region has 16 residues. In nucleotides, the CDR3 is TGTGCCAGCAGCCAAGTAACTAGCGGGGGGGCCAGCGAGCAGTACTTC. This codes for CASSQVTSGGASEQYF.

This clonotype was counted at least ten times. This rearrangement joins TRBV5-1 to TRBJ2-3; 10 bases map to TRBD2. Trimming cost V 1 base and J 6 bases; bases outside gene matches: 8. CDR3 length: 16 amino acids. Germline CDR1 reads SGHRS; CDR2 reads YFSETQ. CDR3 residues: CASSLSGTSVGDTQYF. Here the CDR3 DNA reads TGCGCCAGCAGCTTGTCAGGGACTAGCGTCGGGGATACGCAGTATTTT.

As regards this clonotype: At one end, the junction sequence differs from germline, possibly due to a read error. The V call is TRBV20-1, the J call TRBJ2-1; possible D gene TRBD1, 6 bases. This CDR3 has 17 amino acids. Per germline, CDR1 DFQATT and CDR2 SNEGSKA (reference sequence). The CDR3: CSARIPGTRSSHNEQFF. DNA for the CDR3: TGCAGTGCTAGAATTCCCGGGACACGGAGCTCCCACAATGAGCAGTTCTTC.

This clonotype was observed a handful of times. The chain is built from TRBV20-1 and TRBJ1-4; D is unclear. The V end was cut by 0 bases, the J end by 5 bases, with 13 bases between. The CDR3 contains 15 residues. Looked up from germline, CDR1 is DFQATT and CDR2 is SNEGSKA (reference sequence). The CDR3 spells CSARDFRQENEKLFF. CDR3 bases: TGCAGTGCTAGAGATTTCAGGCAAGAGAATGAAAAACTGTTTTTT.

This clonotype appeared a few times. V is TRBV11-1 and J is TRBJ2-3; 8 nucleotides agree with TRBD2. J was trimmed by 5 bases and V by 2 bases; bases with no gene match: 3. Looked up from germline, CDR1 is SGHAT and CDR2 is FQDESV (reference sequence). The CDR3 is 14 amino acids. The CDR3, as DNA: TGTGCCAGCAGCTTAACTAGCGGCGGAGATACGCAGTATTTT. Its protein product is CASSLTSGGDTQYF.

This clonotype has more than one count but fewer than ten. The rearrangement links TRBV3-1 to TRBJ2-7; no reliable D call. Trimming pared 1 base from V and 2 bases from J, leaving 9 bases between. There are 14 residues in the CDR3. CDR1 is LGHDT and CDR2 is YNNKEL in the germline V gene (reference sequence). The CDR3 is CASSQAGGTYEQYF. CDR3 sequence (DNA): TGTGCCAGCAGCCAAGCGGGCGGAACCTACGAGCAGTACTTC.

This clonotype was recorded many times. The chain carries TRBV7-2 and TRBJ1-2, with D hard to call. The CDR3 totals 16 residues. Trimming pared 1 base from V and 4 bases from J, leaving 16 bases between. CDR1 is SGHTA and CDR2 is FQGNSA in the germline V gene. The CDR3 spells CASSLVSVKAIYGYTF. The CDR3 DNA reads TGTGCCAGCAGCTTAGTGTCAGTAAAGGCGATCTATGGCTACACCTTC.

At least ten counts were recorded for this clonotype. V is TRBV24-1 and J is TRBJ1-5; D is perhaps TRBD1 (5 bases). The CDR3 is 15 amino acids. The germline V gene encodes CDR1 KGHDR and CDR2 SFDVKD. The V end lost 8 bases, the J end lost 9 bases, and 22 bases lay between the germline ends. CDR3 residues: CATKGTRVFGRPQHF. CDR3 nucleotides: TGTGCCACCAAAGGGACCCGAGTATTCGGTCGGCCCCAGCATTTT.

The chain has TRBV20-1 and TRBJ1-1, with D maybe TRBD1 (5 bases). The CDR3 has 14 amino acids. Germline loops: CDR1 DFQATT, CDR2 SNEGSKA (reference sequence). V was cut by 3 bases and J by 3 bases, with 14 bases left in between. CDR3 amino acids: CSASDGQGDTEAFF. CDR3 DNA: TGCAGTGCTAGTGACGGGCAAGGGGACACTGAAGCTTTCTTT.

The chain links TRBV2 to TRBJ2-3, with D perhaps matching TRBD1 (5 bases). The CDR3 consists of 15 residues. Trimming removed 4 bases from V and 1 base from J, with 12 bases in between. Germline CDR1 is SNHLY and CDR2 is FYNNEI. The CDR3 region is CASSGSGHRTDTQYF. CDR3 bases: TGTGCCAGCAGTGGGTCAGGACACCGCACAGATACGCAGTATTTT.

The CDR3 reads CASSQDRGRGADTQYF. In nucleotides, the CDR3 is TGCGCCAGCAGCCAAGATAGGGGCAGGGGGGCAGATACGCAGTATTTT. The V call is TRBV4-3, the J call TRBJ2-3; D may be TRBD1 (7 bases). CDR1 and CDR2 from the germline V gene are LGHNA and YSLEER. This CDR3 spans 16 amino acids. The V and J ends lost 0 bases and 4 bases respectively, with 14 bases between them.

This clonotype was observed many times. V gene TRBV7-2 combines with J gene TRBJ2-1; unclear D gene. The ends were cut back, 6 bases at V and 8 bases at J, with 11 bases in the middle. Germline V gives CDR1 SGHTA, CDR2 FQGNSA. There are 12 residues in the CDR3. CDR3 residues: CASRPDWDEQFF. The CDR3 coding sequence is TGTGCCAGCAGGCCCGACTGGGATGAGCAGTTCTTC.

Ten or more counts support this clonotype. This chain joins TRBV10-3 and TRBJ1-1; unclear D gene. Trimming removed 11 bases at V and 3 bases at J, with 19 bases between. CDR1 and CDR2 from the germline V gene are ENHRY and SYGVKD. There are 14 residues in the CDR3. CDR3 nucleotides: TGTGCCCCGGGCTGGGCTCCGTATGACACTGAAGCTTTCTTT. Its translation is CAPGWAPYDTEAFF.

This sequence joins TRBV5-1 and TRBJ1-2; D remains ambiguous. The germline V gene encodes CDR1 SGHRS and CDR2 YFSETQ. Trimming took off 1 base at V and 4 bases at J, with 11 bases between the two ends. The CDR3 length is 14 residues. DNA of the CDR3: TGCGCCAGCAGCTTGTCGGTCGACGCCTATGGCTACACCTTC. It is translated as CASSLSVDAYGYTF.

This clonotype was counted ten times or more. The chain uses TRBV14 and TRBJ1-2, with TRBD1 identical over 8 bases. Germline-derived CDR1 and CDR2 are SGHDN and FVKESK. This CDR3 is built from 15 residues. Unmatched junction bases numbered 8, after V lost 4 bases and J lost 4 bases. This chain's CDR3 is CASSPTGGIGYGYTF. In DNA, the CDR3 is TGTGCCAGCAGCCCTACAGGGGGGATCGGCTATGGCTACACCTTC.